This T cell receptor (beta chain) was retrieved from a study of a mutant IDH1 vaccine in newly diagnosed glioma. Study-wide context: During weeks 1, 3, 5, 7, 11, 15, 19 and 23, patients received eight vaccinations. Treated patients, about 60% male and 37.5% female, averaged approximately 40 years of age.

The protocol was immunoSEQ multiplex PCR, while the TCRdb copy is restricted to in-frame clones and leaves out a portion. This sample carries 30,000 to 35,000 clones, about four fifths of them seen once, and the ten largest clones take 24%. Time point defined: week 5, during vaccination. Vaccine doses each comprised 300 ug of mutant IDH1 20-mer peptide, with topical imiquimod. CDR3 length: 14 amino acids. The germline V gene encodes CDR1 MGHRA and CDR2 YSYEKL. The V gene lost 7 bases and the J gene lost 4 bases, with 11 bases spanning the gap. A note on this clone: No antigen is known for it.

This sample comprised PBMCs, obtained from a glioma patient whose treatment included an IDH1 peptide vaccine. The TCR sequence derives from a young man with glioma. This chain uses TRBV4-1 with TRBJ2-6; D is unclear. The CDR3 DNA reads as TGCGCCAGCATGAACGCAGACGGGGCCAACGTCCTGACTTTC. This codes for CASMNADGANVLTF.